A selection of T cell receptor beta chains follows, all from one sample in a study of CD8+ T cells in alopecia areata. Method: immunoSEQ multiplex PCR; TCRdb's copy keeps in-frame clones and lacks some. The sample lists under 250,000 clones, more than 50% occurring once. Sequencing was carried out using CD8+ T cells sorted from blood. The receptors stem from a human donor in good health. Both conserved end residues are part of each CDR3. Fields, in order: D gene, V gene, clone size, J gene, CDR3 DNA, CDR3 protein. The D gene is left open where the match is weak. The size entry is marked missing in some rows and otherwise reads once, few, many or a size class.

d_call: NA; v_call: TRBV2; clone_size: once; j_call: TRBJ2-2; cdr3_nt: TGTGCCAGCAGGGTCCCTCGGGGTGCCGGGGAGCTGTTTTTT; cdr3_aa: CASRVPRGAGELFF
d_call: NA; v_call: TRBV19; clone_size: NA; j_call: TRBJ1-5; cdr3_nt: TGTGCCAGTGGTGGAGGGTTGTCAGAGAATCAGCCCCAGCATTTT; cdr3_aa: CASGGGLSENQPQHF
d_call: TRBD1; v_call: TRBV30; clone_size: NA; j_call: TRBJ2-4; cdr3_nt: TGTGCCTGGCGACAGGGTACTACCAAAAACATTCAGTACTTC; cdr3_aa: CAWRQGTTKNIQYF
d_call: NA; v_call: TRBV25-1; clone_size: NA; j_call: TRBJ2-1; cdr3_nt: TGTGCCAGCAGTGGGGGTGGGCAGTTCTTC; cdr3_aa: CASSGGGQFF
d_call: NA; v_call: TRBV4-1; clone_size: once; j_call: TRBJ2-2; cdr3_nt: TGCGCCAGCAGCCGCCCGTTCGGTCGCGACACCGGGGAGCTGTTTTTT; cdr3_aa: CASSRPFGRDTGELFF
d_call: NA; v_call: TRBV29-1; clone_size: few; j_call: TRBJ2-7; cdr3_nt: TGCAGCGTGCCCGCCGGGGACTACGAGCAGTACTTC; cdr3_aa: CSVPAGDYEQYF
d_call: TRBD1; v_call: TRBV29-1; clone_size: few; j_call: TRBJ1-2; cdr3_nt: TGCAGCTCCGGGGACAGGGGGCCTCGGGGCTACACCTTC; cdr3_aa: CSSGDRGPRGYTF
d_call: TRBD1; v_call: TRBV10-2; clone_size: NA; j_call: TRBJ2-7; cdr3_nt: TGCGCCAGCAGTGAGTCGTTGGTAGGACAGGGGAAGAACGAGCAGTACTTC; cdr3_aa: CASSESLVGQGKNEQYF
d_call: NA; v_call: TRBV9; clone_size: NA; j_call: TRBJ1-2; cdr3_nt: TGTGCCAGCAGCGCCGACGACAGCTATGGCTACACCTTC; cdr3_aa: CASSADDSYGYTF
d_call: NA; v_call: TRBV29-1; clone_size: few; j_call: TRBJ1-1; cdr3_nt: TGCAGCGGAGCCAGGGGTTTTAACACTGAAGCTTTCTTT; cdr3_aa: CSGARGFNTEAFF
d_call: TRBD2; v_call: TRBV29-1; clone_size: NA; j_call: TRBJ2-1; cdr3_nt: TGCAGCGTTGGTAGCGGGGGATCCTACAATGAGCAGTTCTTC; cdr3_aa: CSVGSGGSYNEQFF
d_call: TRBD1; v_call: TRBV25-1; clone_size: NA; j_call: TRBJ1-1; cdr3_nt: TGTGCCAGTCGACAGGGGAACACTGAAGCTTTCTTT; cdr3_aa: CASRQGNTEAFF